The rows below give T cell receptor beta chains drawn from one sample of a study of blood T cell repertoires in COVID-19. TCRdb's copy holds only in-frame clones and misses some; the assay was immunoSEQ multiplex PCR. The data contain about 360,000 clones, around 87% of them singletons. The sequencing input was PBMCs or T cells enriched from blood (not recorded which). These receptors all come from a man aged 30-40 years who had recovered from COVID-19. CDR3s include the opening cysteine and the closing phenylalanine or tryptophan. A D gene is named only where the DNA matches it firmly. Clone size appears in some rows only: once, few, many, or a class for an expanded clone.

>.|TRBJ1-1|.|TRBV12-3/TRBV12-4
TGTGCCAGCAGCTCGGGACTCCAAGCTTTCTTT
CASSSGLQAFF
>.|TRBJ1-1|.|TRBV12-1
TGTGCCAGCAGCATTGGGACAGTCGGGAACACTGAAGCTTTCTTT
CASSIGTVGNTEAFF
>.|TRBJ1-2|TRBD1|TRBV30
TGTGCCTGGAGTCTAACAGGGGGCGCCGGTGGCTACACCTTC
CAWSLTGGAGGYTF
>few|TRBJ1-1|.|TRBV7-2
TGTGCCAGCAGCTTAATCGGGAACACTGAAGCTTTCTTT
CASSLIGNTEAFF
>.|TRBJ2-7|.|TRBV7-2
TGTGCCAGCAGCTTTAGCGGCTACGAGCAGTACTTC
CASSFSGYEQYF
>.|TRBJ2-2|.|TRBV7-6
TGTGCCAGCATCCTAGGGGGTGGATTGAACACCGGGGAGCTGTTTTTT
CASILGGGLNTGELFF
>.|TRBJ1-2|TRBD1|TRBV20-1
TGCAGCCTGACAGGGGGCTATGGCTACACCTTC
CSLTGGYGYTF
>.|TRBJ2-5|.|TRBV11-2
TGTGCCAGCAGCTTAGTCCTAGCGAAGGAGACCCAGTACTTC
CASSLVLAKETQYF
>.|TRBJ2-7|.|TRBV6-5
TGTGCCAGCAGTTACTCAGGGGCAGCGTCCCCCTACGAGCAGTACTTC
CASSYSGAASPYEQYF
>.|TRBJ1-2|.|TRBV14
TGTGCCAGCAGTCCTGCAGGTGCCCTGGGCTATGGCTACACCTTC
CASSPAGALGYGYTF
>.|TRBJ1-6|.|TRBV27
TGTGCCAGCAGTTTAAGGGGGGGGATAGGTGGTTCACCCCTCCACTTT
CASSLRGGIGGSPLHF
>few|TRBJ1-2|.|TRBV5-1
TGCGCCAGCAGCTTTTCGGGTTATAATGGCTACACCTTC
CASSFSGYNGYTF
>.|TRBJ2-2|TRBD1|TRBV10-3
TGTGCCATCAGAGCAGTAACAGGGGGAACCGGGGAGCTGTTTTTT
CAIRAVTGGTGELFF
>.|TRBJ2-1|TRBD1|TRBV3-1/TRBV3-2
TGTGCCAGCAGCCTGACAGGGTATGAGCAGTTCTTC
CASSLTGYEQFF
>.|TRBJ1-2|TRBD1|TRBV6-2/TRBV6-3
TGTGCCAGCAGTTACTCGACAGGGGCTGGCTACACCTTC
CASSYSTGAGYTF
>.|TRBJ1-5|TRBD1|TRBV30
TGTGCCTGGAGTGTCGGGTTGCCCGGGACAGGGGTGCCTTTCAGCAATCAGCCCCAGCATTTT
CAWSVGLPGTGVPFSNQPQHF
>.|TRBJ2-7|.|TRBV7-2
TGTGCCAGCAGCTCCGCCTACGAGCAGTACTTC
CASSSAYEQYF
>.|TRBJ1-2|.|TRBV14
TGTGCCAGCAGCCAAGAAGGGCCCGTCAGGGGAGTTAACTATGGCTACACCTTC
CASSQEGPVRGVNYGYTF
>.|TRBJ2-2|TRBD2|TRBV19
TGTGCCAGTAGTTCGGGACTAGCGGGGATATCTAGCGGGGAGCTGTTTTTT
CASSSGLAGISSGELFF
>.|TRBJ1-1|.|TRBV12-3/TRBV12-4
TGTGCCAGCAGCGAAAGGGCCGGCGGGGCTTTCTTT
CASSERAGGAFF
>.|TRBJ2-7|.|TRBV27
TGTGCCAGCAGTCTCAACAACAACGAGCAGTACTTC
CASSLNNNEQYF
>.|TRBJ1-1|.|TRBV10-1
TGCGCCAGCAGGACAGCGAACACTGAAGCTTTCTTT
CASRTANTEAFF
>.|TRBJ1-1|.|TRBV27
TGTGCCAGCAGTTTACACGGGGGGTACACTGAAGCTTTCTTT
CASSLHGGYTEAFF
>.|TRBJ2-7|.|TRBV4-1
TGCGCCAGCAGCGGAAAGGGGGTGACGGACAGACTCGAGCAGTACTTC
CASSGKGVTDRLEQYF
>.|TRBJ1-5|.|TRBV19
TGTGCCAGTAGTGATACGGGGTATAGCAATCAGCCCCAGCATTTT
CASSDTGYSNQPQHF
>.|TRBJ1-2|.|TRBV12-3/TRBV12-4
TGTGCCAGCAGTTTAGGCCAGGTGGCAGGCTACACCTTC
CASSLGQVAGYTF
>.|TRBJ1-2|TRBD1|TRBV7-9
TGTGCCAGCAGCTTGTCGGGGACAGGGTACTATGGCTACACCTTC
CASSLSGTGYYGYTF
>.|TRBJ2-2|.|TRBV3-1/TRBV3-2
TGTGCCAGCACCCTGGTCGGAGGGACGGCGAACACCGGGGAGCTGTTTTTT
CASTLVGGTANTGELFF
>.|TRBJ2-1|.|TRBV19
TGTGCCAGTAGTCGGGACAACGCAAACAATGAGCAGTTCTTC
CASSRDNANNEQFF
>.|TRBJ1-1|.|TRBV6-2/TRBV6-3
TGTGCCAGCAGTTCCCAACACCCGAACACTGAAGCTTTCTTT
CASSSQHPNTEAFF
>once|TRBJ2-2|TRBD2|TRBV5-1
TGCGCCAGCAGCGGAGGACTAGCGGGGGCCTTCCACACCGGGGAGCTGTTTTTT
CASSGGLAGAFHTGELFF
>.|TRBJ1-4|.|TRBV10-3
TGTGCCATCAGTGAGTCTGGACATTCAACTAATGAAAAACTGTTTTTT
CAISESGHSTNEKLFF
>.|TRBJ2-7|TRBD1|TRBV27
TGTGCCAGCACTACAGGGGAAGGTTACGAGCAGTACTTC
CASTTGEGYEQYF
>.|TRBJ1-2|.|TRBV30
TGTGCCTGGAACGGAAATTTACAGGGAGAGCGCTATGGCTACACCTTC
CAWNGNLQGERYGYTF
>.|TRBJ2-3|TRBD2|TRBV7-6
TGTGCCAGCAGGGCCGGGACTAGCGGGATGGATACGCAGTATTTT
CASRAGTSGMDTQYF
>once|TRBJ1-6|.|TRBV30
TGTGCCTGGAGTGTACCGCGGGCACCCCTCCACTTT
CAWSVPRAPLHF
>.|TRBJ2-7|.|TRBV5-1
TGCGCCAGCAGCTGGGGACATCTCGGAGCCTACGAGCAGTACTTC
CASSWGHLGAYEQYF
>.|TRBJ1-6|TRBD1|TRBV13
TGTGCCAGCAGCTCGGGACAGGGAATGACACCCCTCCACTTT
CASSSGQGMTPLHF
>.|TRBJ2-7|TRBD1|TRBV27
TGTGCCAGCAGTTTATCCGGGGACAGGGGATACGAGCAGTACTTC
CASSLSGDRGYEQYF
>once|TRBJ1-5|TRBD1|TRBV27
TGTGCCAGCAAGGAAACAGGGGTAGTGAATCAGCCCCAGCATTTT
CASKETGVVNQPQHF
>.|TRBJ2-3|TRBD2|TRBV13
TGTGCCAGCAGCTTAGATTCCAGCGGGGGTTTACATACGCAGTATTTT
CASSLDSSGGLHTQYF
>.|TRBJ2-1|.|TRBV4-1
TGCGCCAGCAGCCAAGGAGGAGACAATGAGCAGTTCTTC
CASSQGGDNEQFF
>.|TRBJ1-2|.|TRBV27
TGTGCCAGCAGTTCGCAGGGTCTCGGTGGCTACACCTTC
CASSSQGLGGYTF
>.|TRBJ1-1|.|TRBV2
TGTGCCAGCAGGCGGGGGTCTGAAGCTTTCTTT
CASRRGSEAFF
>.|TRBJ1-2|TRBD1|TRBV20-1
TGCAGTGCTAGTCCCCAGGGGGTAGGTGGCTACACCTTC
CSASPQGVGGYTF
>once|TRBJ1-2|.|TRBV9
TGTGCCAGCCTAAGCAACTATGGCTACACCTTC
CASLSNYGYTF
>.|TRBJ2-1|.|TRBV5-1
TGCGCCAGCAGTCCCGGGGATCGAGAGTGGGGGCAGTTCTTC
CASSPGDREWGQFF